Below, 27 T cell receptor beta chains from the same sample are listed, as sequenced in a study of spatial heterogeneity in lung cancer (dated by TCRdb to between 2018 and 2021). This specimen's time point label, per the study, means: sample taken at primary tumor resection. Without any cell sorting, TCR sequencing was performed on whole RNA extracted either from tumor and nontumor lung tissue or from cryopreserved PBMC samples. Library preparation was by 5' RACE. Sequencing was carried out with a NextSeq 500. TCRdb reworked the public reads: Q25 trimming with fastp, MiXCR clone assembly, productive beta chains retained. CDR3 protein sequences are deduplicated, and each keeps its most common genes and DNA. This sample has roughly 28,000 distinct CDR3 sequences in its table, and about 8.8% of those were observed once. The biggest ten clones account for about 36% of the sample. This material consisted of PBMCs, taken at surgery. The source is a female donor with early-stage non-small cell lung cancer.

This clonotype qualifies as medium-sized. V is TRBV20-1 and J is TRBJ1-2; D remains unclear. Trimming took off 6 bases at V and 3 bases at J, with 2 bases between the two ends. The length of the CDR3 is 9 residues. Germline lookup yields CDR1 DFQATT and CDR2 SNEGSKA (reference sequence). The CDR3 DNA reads TGCAGTGCCGACTATGGCTACACCTTC. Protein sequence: CSADYGYTF.

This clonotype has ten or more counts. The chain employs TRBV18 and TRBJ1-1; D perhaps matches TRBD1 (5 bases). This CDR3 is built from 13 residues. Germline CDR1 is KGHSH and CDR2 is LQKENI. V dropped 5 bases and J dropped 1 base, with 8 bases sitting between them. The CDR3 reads CASSSTENTEAFF. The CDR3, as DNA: TGTGCCAGCTCATCGACAGAGAACACTGAAGCTTTCTTT.

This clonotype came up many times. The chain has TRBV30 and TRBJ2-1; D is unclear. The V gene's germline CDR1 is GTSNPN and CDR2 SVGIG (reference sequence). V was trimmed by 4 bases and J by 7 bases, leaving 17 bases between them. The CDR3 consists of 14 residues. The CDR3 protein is CAWNLWASSNEQFF. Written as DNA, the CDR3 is TGTGCCTGGAACCTATGGGCCAGTTCTAATGAGCAGTTCTTC.

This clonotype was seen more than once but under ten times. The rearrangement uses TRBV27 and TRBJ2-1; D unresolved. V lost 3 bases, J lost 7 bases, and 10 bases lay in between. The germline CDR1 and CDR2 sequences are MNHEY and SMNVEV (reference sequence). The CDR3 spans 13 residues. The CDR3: CASSFPRRNEQFF. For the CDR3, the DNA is TGTGCCAGCAGTTTCCCCCGTCGGAATGAGCAGTTCTTC.

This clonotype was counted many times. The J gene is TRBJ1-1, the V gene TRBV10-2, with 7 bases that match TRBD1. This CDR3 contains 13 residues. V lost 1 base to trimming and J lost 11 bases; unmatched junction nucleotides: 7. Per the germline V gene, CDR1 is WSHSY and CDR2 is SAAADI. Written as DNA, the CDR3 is TGCGCCAGCAGTGAGTACCGAACAGGGGCGGCTTTCTTT. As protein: CASSEYRTGAAFF.

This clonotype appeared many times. The CDR3 reads CASSPAGLSPYNEQFF. The DNA of the CDR3 is TGTGCCAGCAGCCCCGCCGGCCTGAGCCCCTACAATGAGCAGTTCTTC. The rearrangement links TRBV7-9 to TRBJ2-1; D gene uncertain. CDR1 is SEHNR and CDR2 is FQNEAQ in the germline V gene (reference sequence). This CDR3 has 16 amino acids. With 5 bases removed from V and 2 bases from J, the gap between germline ends came to 16 bases.

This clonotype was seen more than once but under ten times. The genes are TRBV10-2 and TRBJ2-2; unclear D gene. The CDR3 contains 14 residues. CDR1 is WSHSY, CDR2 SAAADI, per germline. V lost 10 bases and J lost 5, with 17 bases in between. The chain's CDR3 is CATNKQKGTGELFF. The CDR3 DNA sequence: TGCGCCACCAACAAGCAAAAAGGGACCGGGGAGCTGTTTTTT.

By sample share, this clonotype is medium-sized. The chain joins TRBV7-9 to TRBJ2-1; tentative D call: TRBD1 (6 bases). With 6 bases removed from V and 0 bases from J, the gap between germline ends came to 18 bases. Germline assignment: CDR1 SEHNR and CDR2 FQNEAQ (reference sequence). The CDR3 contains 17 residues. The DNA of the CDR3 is TGTGCCAGCAGGACGAAACCGGGACACAGCTCCTACAATGAGCAGTTCTTC. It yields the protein CASRTKPGHSSYNEQFF.

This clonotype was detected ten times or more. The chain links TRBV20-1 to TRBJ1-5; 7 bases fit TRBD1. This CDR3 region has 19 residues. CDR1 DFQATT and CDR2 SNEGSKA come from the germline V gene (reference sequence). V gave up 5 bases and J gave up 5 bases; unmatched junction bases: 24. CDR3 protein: CSALQPPGQPTAPDQPQHF. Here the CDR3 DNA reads TGCAGTGCTCTACAACCCCCGGGACAGCCGACCGCCCCCGATCAGCCCCAGCATTTT.

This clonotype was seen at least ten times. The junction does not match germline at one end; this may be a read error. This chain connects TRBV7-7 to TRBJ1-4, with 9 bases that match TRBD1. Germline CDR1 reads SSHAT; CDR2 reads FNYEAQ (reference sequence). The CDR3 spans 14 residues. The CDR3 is CASSVGQGNEKLFF. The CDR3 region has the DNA TGTGCTAGCAGCGTGGGACAGGGTAATGAAAAACTGTTTTTT.

CDR3 nucleotide sequence: TGTGCCAGCACCCAGGCAGGGGTGAGGGTCTGGGAGACCCAGTACTTC. It translates to CASTQAGVRVWETQYF. The chain joins TRBV6-2 or TRBV6-3 to TRBJ2-5; possible D gene TRBD1, 6 bases. The CDR3 has 16 residues. Germline V CDR1 and CDR2: MNHEY, SVGEGT. V was cut by 7 bases and J by 5 bases, with 23 bases left in between.

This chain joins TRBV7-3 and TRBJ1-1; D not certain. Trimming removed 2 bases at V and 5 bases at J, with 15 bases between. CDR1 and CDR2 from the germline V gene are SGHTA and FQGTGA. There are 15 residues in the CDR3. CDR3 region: CASSLRSGIRTEAFF. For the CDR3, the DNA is TGTGCCAGCAGCTTACGGTCCGGGATCCGAACTGAAGCTTTCTTT.

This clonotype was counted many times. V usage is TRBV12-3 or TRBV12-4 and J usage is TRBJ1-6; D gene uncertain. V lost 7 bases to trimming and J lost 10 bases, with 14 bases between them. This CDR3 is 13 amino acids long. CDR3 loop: CASKGGFSSPLHF. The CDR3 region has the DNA TGTGCCAGCAAAGGCGGGTTTTCGTCACCCCTCCACTTT.

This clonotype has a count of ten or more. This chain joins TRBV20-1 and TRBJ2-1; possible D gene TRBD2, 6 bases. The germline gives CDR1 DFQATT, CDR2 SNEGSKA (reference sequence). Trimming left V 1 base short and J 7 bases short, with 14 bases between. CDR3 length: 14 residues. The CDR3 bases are TGCAGTGCTAGAGTGGAAGGAGGGGCAAATGAGCAGTTCTTC. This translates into CSARVEGGANEQFF.

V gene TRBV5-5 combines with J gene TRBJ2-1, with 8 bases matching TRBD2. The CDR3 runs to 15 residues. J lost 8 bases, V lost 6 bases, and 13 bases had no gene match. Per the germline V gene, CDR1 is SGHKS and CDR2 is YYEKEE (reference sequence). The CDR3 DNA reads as TGTGCCAGCACCCTTCGACGAGCGGGAGACGATGAGCAGTTCTTC. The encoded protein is CASTLRRAGDDEQFF.

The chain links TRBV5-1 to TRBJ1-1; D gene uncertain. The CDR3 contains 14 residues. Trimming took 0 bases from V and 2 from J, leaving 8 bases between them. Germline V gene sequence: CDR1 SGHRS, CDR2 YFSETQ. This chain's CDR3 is CASSLAGRNTEAFF. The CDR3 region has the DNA TGCGCCAGCAGCTTGGCCGGCAGAAACACTGAAGCTTTCTTT.

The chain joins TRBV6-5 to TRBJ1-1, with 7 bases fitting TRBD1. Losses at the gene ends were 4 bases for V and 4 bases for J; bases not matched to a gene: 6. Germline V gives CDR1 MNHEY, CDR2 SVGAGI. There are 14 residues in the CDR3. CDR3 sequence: CASSSTGLTTEAFF. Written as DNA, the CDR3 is TGTGCCAGCAGTTCGACAGGGCTTACCACTGAAGCTTTCTTT.

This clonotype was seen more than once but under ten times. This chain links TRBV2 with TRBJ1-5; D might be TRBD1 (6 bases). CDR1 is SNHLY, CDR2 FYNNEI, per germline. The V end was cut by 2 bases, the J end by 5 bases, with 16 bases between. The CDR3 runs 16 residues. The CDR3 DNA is TGTGCCAGCAGTGAACGGCCTTCGTCAGGGGATCAGCCCCAGCATTTT. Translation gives CASSERPSSGDQPQHF.

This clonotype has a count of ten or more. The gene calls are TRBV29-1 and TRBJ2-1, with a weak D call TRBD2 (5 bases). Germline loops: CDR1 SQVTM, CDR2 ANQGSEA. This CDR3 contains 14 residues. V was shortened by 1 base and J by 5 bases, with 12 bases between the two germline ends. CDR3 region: CSVEGRPRDNEQFF. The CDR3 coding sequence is TGCAGCGTTGAAGGGAGGCCGAGGGACAATGAGCAGTTCTTC.

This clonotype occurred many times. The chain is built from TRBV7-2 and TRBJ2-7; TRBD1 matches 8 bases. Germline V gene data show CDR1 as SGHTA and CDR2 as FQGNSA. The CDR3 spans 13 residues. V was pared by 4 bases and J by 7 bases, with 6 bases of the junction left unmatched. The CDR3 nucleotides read TGTGCCAGCAGCTACGACAGGGGTGGTGAGCAGTACGTC. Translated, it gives CASSYDRGGEQYV.

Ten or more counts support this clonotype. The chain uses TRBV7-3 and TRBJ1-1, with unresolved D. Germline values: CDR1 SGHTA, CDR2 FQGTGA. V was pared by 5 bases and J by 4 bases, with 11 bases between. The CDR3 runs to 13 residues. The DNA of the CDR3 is TGTGCCAGCAGCCTCTACGGGTCCACTGAAGCTTTCTTT. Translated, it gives CASSLYGSTEAFF.

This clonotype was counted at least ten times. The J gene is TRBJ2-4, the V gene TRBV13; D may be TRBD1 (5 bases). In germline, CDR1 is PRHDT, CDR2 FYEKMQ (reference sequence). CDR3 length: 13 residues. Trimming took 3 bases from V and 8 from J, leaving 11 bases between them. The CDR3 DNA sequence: TGTGCCAGCAGCTTCGGTCAGGGTTACATTCAGTACTTC. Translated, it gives CASSFGQGYIQYF.

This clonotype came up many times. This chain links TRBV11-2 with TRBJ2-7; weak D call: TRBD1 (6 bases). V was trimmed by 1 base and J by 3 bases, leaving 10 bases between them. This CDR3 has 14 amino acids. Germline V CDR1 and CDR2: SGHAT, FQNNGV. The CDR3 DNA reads TGTGCCAGCAGCTTAGTGGGACATCTCTACGAGCAGTACGTC. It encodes CASSLVGHLYEQYV.

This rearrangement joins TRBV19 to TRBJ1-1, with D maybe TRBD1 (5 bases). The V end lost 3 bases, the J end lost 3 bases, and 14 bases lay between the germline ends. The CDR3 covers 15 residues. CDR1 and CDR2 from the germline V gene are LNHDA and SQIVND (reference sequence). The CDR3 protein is CASSMGDGRYTEAFF. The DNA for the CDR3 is TGTGCCAGTAGTATGGGGGACGGGAGATACACTGAAGCTTTCTTT.

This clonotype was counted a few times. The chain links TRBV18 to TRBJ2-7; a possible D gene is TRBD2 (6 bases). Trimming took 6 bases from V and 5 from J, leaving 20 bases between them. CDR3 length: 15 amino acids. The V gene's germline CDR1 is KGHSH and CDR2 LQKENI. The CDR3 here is CASSFIARGSNEQYF. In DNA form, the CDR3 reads TGTGCCAGCTCCTTCATTGCGCGGGGTTCCAACGAGCAGTACTTC.

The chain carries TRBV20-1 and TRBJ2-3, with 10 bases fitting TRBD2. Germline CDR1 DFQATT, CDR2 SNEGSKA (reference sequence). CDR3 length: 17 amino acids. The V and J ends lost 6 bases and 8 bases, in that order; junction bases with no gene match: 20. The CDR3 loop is CSAKARLDSGRTPTQYF. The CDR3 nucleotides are TGCAGTGCGAAGGCCCGTTTAGATAGCGGGAGGACCCCTACGCAGTATTTT.

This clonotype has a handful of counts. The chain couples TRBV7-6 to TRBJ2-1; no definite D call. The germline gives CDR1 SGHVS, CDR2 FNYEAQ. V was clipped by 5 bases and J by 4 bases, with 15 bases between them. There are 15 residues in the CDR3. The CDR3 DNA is TGTGCCAGCAGCAAGACTCCGCAGACGTACAATGAGCAGTTCTTC. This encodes CASSKTPQTYNEQFF.